The rows below give T cell receptor beta chains drawn from one sample of a study of blood T cell repertoires in COVID-19. Libraries were prepared by immunoSEQ multiplex PCR; TCRdb keeps only in-frame clonotypes and omits some of them. Found here are about 76,000 clones, 85% of them singletons; the top ten hold roughly 9.8%. Material: peripheral blood. The source is a man aged 55 to 70 with COVID-19, enrolled during active disease. Both conserved end residues are part of each CDR3. Each record gives: D gene, J gene, V gene, clone size, CDR3 length, CDR3 protein, CDR3 DNA. A D gene is named only where the DNA matches it firmly. Where a row states a size, it is once, few, many or the class of an expanded clone; other rows omit it.

>-|TRBJ1-3|TRBV15|-|15
CATSRDRGSGNTIYF
TGTGCCACCAGCAGAGATCGGGGGTCTGGAAACACCATATATTTT
>-|TRBJ1-3|TRBV6-5|-|15
CASSYSEVLGNTIYF
TGTGCCAGCAGTTACTCGGAGGTGCTTGGAAACACCATATATTTT
>-|TRBJ2-7|TRBV9|-|15
CASSVAEGSVYEQYF
TGTGCCAGCAGCGTAGCTGAGGGATCAGTCTACGAGCAGTACTTC
>-|TRBJ2-5|TRBV14|few|22
CASSQDPWYLSNIRGVQETQYF
TGTGCCAGCAGCCAAGATCCCTGGTACCTCTCCAACATTAGGGGCGTTCAAGAGACCCAGTACTTC
>-|TRBJ1-1|TRBV7-6|-|15
CASSLGGQLNTEAFF
TGTGCCAGCAGCTTAGGAGGACAGCTAAACACTGAAGCTTTCTTT
>-|TRBJ1-2|TRBV5-1|-|16
CASSLEAGPSSYGYTF
TGCGCCAGCAGCTTGGAGGCAGGCCCCAGCTCCTATGGCTACACCTTC
>-|TRBJ1-2|TRBV2|-|14
CASSALGNRAGYTF
TGTGCCAGCAGTGCCCTTGGGAACAGGGCGGGCTACACCTTC
>-|TRBJ1-1|TRBV7-9|-|14
CASSVSGAWTEAFF
TGTGCCAGCAGCGTCTCAGGGGCTTGGACTGAAGCTTTCTTT
>TRBD1|TRBJ2-3|TRBV6-1|-|16
CASSESGTGATDTQYF
TGTGCCAGCAGTGAAAGCGGGACAGGGGCCACAGATACGCAGTATTTT
>-|TRBJ2-7|TRBV6-5|-|13
CASSRDYGYEQYF
TGTGCCAGCAGCCGAGACTATGGTTACGAGCAGTACTTC
>-|TRBJ2-7|TRBV12-5|-|14
CASDGGRGYYEQYF
TGTGCTAGTGACGGTGGCAGGGGCTACTACGAGCAGTACTTC
>TRBD1|TRBJ2-7|TRBV2|-|15
CASSERTGEVYEQYF
TGTGCCAGCAGTGAAAGGACAGGGGAAGTTTACGAGCAGTACTTC
>-|TRBJ2-2|TRBV23-1|-|21
CASSLPAGNLTGERCTGELFF
TGCGCCAGCAGTTTGCCGGCAGGGAATTTGACGGGAGAGAGGTGCACCGGGGAGCTGTTTTTT
>TRBD2|TRBJ2-1|TRBV5-4|-|16
CASSRSGGARSGEQFF
TGTGCCAGCAGCCGTAGCGGGGGGGCCCGGTCGGGTGAGCAGTTCTTC
>TRBD1|TRBJ1-1|TRBV6-5|-|12
CASNGQATEAFF
TGTGCCAGCAACGGACAGGCCACTGAAGCTTTCTTT
>-|TRBJ1-3|TRBV6-5|once|14
CASSYGASGNTIYF
TGTGCCAGCAGTTACGGGGCCTCTGGAAACACCATATATTTT
>-|TRBJ1-2|TRBV14|-|14
CASSQDNRPYGYTF
TGTGCCAGCAGCCAAGATAACAGACCGTATGGCTACACCTTC
>TRBD1|TRBJ1-4|TRBV28|-|14
CASSRTGLAEKLFF
TGTGCCAGCAGTCGGACAGGGTTGGCTGAAAAACTGTTTTTT
>-|TRBJ1-4|TRBV19|-|15
CASSDEVGANEKLFF
TGTGCCAGTAGTGACGAAGTTGGAGCGAATGAAAAACTGTTTTTT
>-|TRBJ1-6|TRBV27|-|14
CASSPRTANSPLHF
TGTGCCAGCAGCCCTAGGACAGCAAATTCACCCCTCCACTTT
>-|TRBJ2-5|TRBV12-3/TRBV12-4|-|12
CASSYTQETQYF
TGTGCCAGCAGCTATACTCAAGAGACCCAGTACTTC
>TRBD2|TRBJ2-5|TRBV11-3|-|16
CASSPRPTSGPETQYF
TGTGCCAGCAGCCCCCGCCCGACTAGCGGGCCGGAGACCCAGTACTTC
>-|TRBJ2-2|TRBV6-2/TRBV6-3|-|16
CASRYGLAGGSGELFF
TGTGCCAGCAGATACGGGCTAGCCGGTGGGTCCGGGGAGCTGTTTTTT
>-|TRBJ2-7|TRBV5-1|-|13
CASSLDGDYEQYF
TGCGCCAGCAGCTTAGACGGGGACTACGAGCAGTACTTC
>-|TRBJ1-1|TRBV6-6|-|13
CASSPQMNTEAFF
TGTGCCAGCAGTCCACAGATGAACACTGAAGCTTTCTTT